A selection of T cell receptor beta chains follows, all from one sample in a study of molecular identifiers for immune sequencing clone quantification. A single record per CDR3 protein comes from TCRdb applying MiXCR to the PCR reads. Seen here are over 600,000 distinct CDR3 sequences, around 20% observed once, and the top ten hold 0.75% to 0.95%. The specimen sequenced was naive CD8+ T cells from blood, with Jurkat cell RNA spiked in. These TCRs come from a human donor in good health. Some libraries in this study had Jurkat cell RNA spiked in. CDR3s include the opening cysteine and the closing phenylalanine or tryptophan. A D gene is named only where the DNA matches it firmly. The size of a clone is reported for some rows only, either as once, few or many, or as a class for expanded clones.

abundance: many
v_gene: TRBV6-2/TRBV6-3
d_gene: -
len: 14
j_gene: TRBJ1-2
CDR3nt: TGTGCCAGTGACGACTCCTGGACATCCTATGGCTACACCTTC
CDR3aa: CASDDSWTSYGYTF

abundance: -
v_gene: TRBV7-2
d_gene: -
len: 14
j_gene: TRBJ1-6
CDR3nt: TGTGCCAGCAGCCCGTCACTAGGGAATTCACCCCTCCACTTT
CDR3aa: CASSPSLGNSPLHF

abundance: many
v_gene: TRBV4-3
d_gene: -
len: 15
j_gene: TRBJ1-1
CDR3nt: TGCGCCAGCAGCCAAGGAGCCTCTTGGAACACTGAAGCTTTCTTT
CDR3aa: CASSQGASWNTEAFF

abundance: many
v_gene: TRBV4-1
d_gene: -
len: 14
j_gene: TRBJ2-1
CDR3nt: TGCGCCAGCAGTCACCCGGCCACTGTCAATGAGCAGTTCTTC
CDR3aa: CASSHPATVNEQFF

abundance: few
v_gene: TRBV13
d_gene: TRBD1
len: 13
j_gene: TRBJ2-7
CDR3nt: TGTGCCAGCAGCTCAACAGGGGGCCACGAGCAGTACTTC
CDR3aa: CASSSTGGHEQYF

abundance: many
v_gene: TRBV5-1
d_gene: -
len: 15
j_gene: TRBJ2-7
CDR3nt: TGCGCCAGCAGCTTGGCCAATTTGGGCTCCTACGAGCAGTACTTC
CDR3aa: CASSLANLGSYEQYF

abundance: many
v_gene: TRBV2
d_gene: -
len: 10
j_gene: TRBJ2-5
CDR3nt: TGTGCCAGCAGCCTGGAGACCCAGTACTTC
CDR3aa: CASSLETQYF

abundance: -
v_gene: TRBV7-8
d_gene: TRBD1
len: 17
j_gene: TRBJ1-5
CDR3nt: TGTGCCAGCAGCCATCCAGGGGGTGGGCCGCGCGATCAGCCCCAGCATTTT
CDR3aa: CASSHPGGGPRDQPQHF

abundance: -
v_gene: TRBV19
d_gene: -
len: 11
j_gene: TRBJ2-7
CDR3nt: TGTGCCAGTAGCGACCCCTACGAGCGGTACTTC
CDR3aa: CASSDPYERYF

abundance: many
v_gene: TRBV24-1
d_gene: -
len: 16
j_gene: TRBJ2-1
CDR3nt: TGTGCCACCAGTGATTTACGGGAAAGCTCCTACAATGAGCAGTTCTTC
CDR3aa: CATSDLRESSYNEQFF

abundance: -
v_gene: TRBV7-9
d_gene: TRBD2
len: 15
j_gene: TRBJ2-5
CDR3nt: TGTGCCAGCATCCCCCCGGGGGGGGTGGAAGAGACCCAGTACTTC
CDR3aa: CASIPPGGVEETQYF

abundance: many
v_gene: TRBV12-3/TRBV12-4
d_gene: -
len: 15
j_gene: TRBJ1-5
CDR3nt: TGTGCCAGCAGTTTGAGCTGGGGCGGGAATCAGCCCCAGCATTTT
CDR3aa: CASSLSWGGNQPQHF

abundance: many
v_gene: TRBV13
d_gene: -
len: 15
j_gene: TRBJ1-4
CDR3nt: TGTGCCAGCAGCCTCCACAGGGACCTTAATGAAAAACTGTTTTTT
CDR3aa: CASSLHRDLNEKLFF

abundance: many
v_gene: TRBV6-5
d_gene: TRBD2
len: 15
j_gene: TRBJ2-1
CDR3nt: TGTGCCAGCGGGAACCTCCCGGGAGGGGGCAATGAGCAGTTCTTC
CDR3aa: CASGNLPGGGNEQFF

abundance: many
v_gene: TRBV30
d_gene: -
len: 13
j_gene: TRBJ2-7
CDR3nt: TGTGCCTGGAGTGTAATCCCGCCCTACGAGCAGTACTTC
CDR3aa: CAWSVIPPYEQYF

abundance: many
v_gene: TRBV12-3/TRBV12-4
d_gene: -
len: 15
j_gene: TRBJ2-3
CDR3nt: TGTGCCAGCAGTTTTTCTATGGGGGTAACAGATACGCAGTATTTT
CDR3aa: CASSFSMGVTDTQYF

abundance: few
v_gene: TRBV24-1
d_gene: TRBD1
len: 14
j_gene: TRBJ2-2
CDR3nt: TGTGCCACCGGGACAGGGGATCTCCCCGGGGAGCTGTTTTTT
CDR3aa: CATGTGDLPGELFF